These 27 T cell receptor beta chains share one sample of origin, sequenced in a study of blood T cell repertoires in COVID-19. Sequencing used immunoSEQ multiplex PCR; TCRdb keeps in-frame clones, though not all of them. The table has about 410,000 clones, around 91% seen once; the top ten hold about 1.6%. Material: peripheral blood. All receptors derive from a woman aged 40 to 55 with COVID-19, enrolled during active disease.

The CDR3 region has the DNA TGCGCCAGCAGCTTGGGTGGCGGGCCTAGAGACGAGCAGTACTTC. It yields the protein CASSLGGGPRDEQYF. The rearrangement uses TRBV5-1 and TRBJ2-7; a weak D match, TRBD2 (5 bases). CDR1 is SGHRS and CDR2 is YFSETQ in the germline V gene. The V end lost 0 bases, the J end lost 5 bases, and 15 bases lay between the germline ends. This CDR3 has 15 residues.

On this clone: Within the sample, other DNA sequences also encode this same CDR3. This chain uses TRBV6-5 with TRBJ1-3; TRBD1 matches 7 bases. The CDR3 is 14 residues long. The germline V gene has CDR1 MNHEY and CDR2 SVGAGI. After removal of 6 bases from V and 3 bases from J, the junction contained 5 bases not matched to a gene. The CDR3 DNA follows: TGTGCCAGCAGGCTGACAGGGAGTGGAAACACCATATATTTT. Its protein product is CASRLTGSGNTIYF.

This clone appeared once. V usage is TRBV11-3 and J usage is TRBJ1-1; 7 bases map to TRBD1. The germline V gene encodes CDR1 SGHNT and CDR2 YENEEA. CDR3 size: 13 residues. With 1 base clipped from V and 4 bases from J, the junction kept 0 bases outside the gene matches. CDR3 sequence: CASSLAGGTEAFF. The CDR3 region has the DNA TGTGCCAGCAGCTTAGCAGGGGGCACTGAAGCTTTCTTT.

The rearrangement links TRBV19 to TRBJ2-1; TRBD2 matches 10 bases. Germline V lookup: CDR1 LNHDA, CDR2 SQIVND (reference sequence). This CDR3 contains 17 residues. With V trimmed by 5 bases and J by 7 bases, 14 bases remained unmatched. The CDR3 spells CASSGLRWASGGNEQFF. DNA for the CDR3: TGTGCCAGTAGTGGGCTCCGCTGGGCTAGCGGGGGTAATGAGCAGTTCTTC. Drawing the rest from reference TRBV19 and TRBJ2-1, the complete variable domain is DGGITQSPKYLFRKEGQNVTLSCEQNLNHDAMYWYRQDPGQGLRLIYYSQIVNDFQKGDIAEGYSVSREKKESFPLTVTSAQKNPTAFYLCASSGLRWASGGNEQFFGPGTRLTVL.

CDR3 bases: TGTGCCAGCAGCCCGGACAGAGCTCAAGAGACCCAGTACTTC. The encoded protein is CASSPDRAQETQYF. The chain uses TRBV7-2 and TRBJ2-5, with a weak D call TRBD1 (6 bases). The CDR3 has 14 amino acids. The V end was cut by 5 bases, the J end by 2 bases, with 12 bases between. Germline CDR1 and CDR2: SGHTA and FQGNSA.

This clone was counted between two and nine times. This chain connects TRBV29-1 to TRBJ2-6; TRBD1 agrees at 12 bases. The CDR3 contains 16 residues. V lost 4 bases, J lost 2 bases, and 3 bases stayed unmatched. The V gene's germline CDR1 is SQVTM and CDR2 ANQGSEA. Here the CDR3 reads CSVAGDRGPGANVLTF. The CDR3 coding sequence is TGCAGCGTTGCAGGGGACAGGGGGCCTGGGGCCAACGTCCTGACTTTC.

The chain joins TRBV7-3 to TRBJ1-2; TRBD1 is a possible D gene (5 bases). Germline CDR1 and CDR2: SGHTA and FQGTGA. V lost 5 bases and J lost 2, with 15 bases in between. The CDR3 runs 15 residues. CDR3 amino acids: CASSPRGATNYGYTF. CDR3 bases: TGTGCCAGCAGCCCGCGCGGGGCCACGAACTATGGCTACACCTTC.

V gene TRBV2 combines with J gene TRBJ1-5; 10 positions match TRBD1. The trim removed 6 bases at V and 7 bases at J, leaving 9 bases unmatched. Germline assignment: CDR1 SNHLY and CDR2 FYNNEI. CDR3 length: 15 residues. CDR3 amino acids: CASSSTGGAGQPQHF. For the CDR3, the DNA is TGTGCCAGCAGCTCGACAGGGGGCGCAGGGCAGCCCCAGCATTTT.

The chain has TRBV6-2 or TRBV6-3 and TRBJ2-6; no reliable D call. The CDR3 is 14 residues long. The ends were cut back, 4 bases at V and 0 bases at J, with 4 bases in the middle. The germline CDR1 and CDR2 sequences are MNHEY and SVGEGT. This CDR3 is CASSSNSGANVLTF. CDR3 sequence (DNA): TGTGCCAGCAGTTCTAACTCTGGGGCCAACGTCCTGACTTTC.

The rearrangement joins TRBV19 to TRBJ1-5, with TRBD1 identical over 8 bases. The CDR3 extends over 14 amino acids. The trim removed 3 bases at V and 5 bases at J, leaving 3 bases unmatched. Germline loops: CDR1 LNHDA, CDR2 SQIVND (reference sequence). The DNA of the CDR3 is TGTGCCAGTAGTATCTCAGGGGGCGATCAGCCCCAGCATTTT. It yields the protein CASSISGGDQPQHF. Full variable domain (missing parts from reference TRBV19 and TRBJ1-5): DGGITQSPKYLFRKEGQNVTLSCEQNLNHDAMYWYRQDPGQGLRLIYYSQIVNDFQKGDIAEGYSVSREKKESFPLTVTSAQKNPTAFYLCASSISGGDQPQHFGDGTRLSIL.

The chain is built from TRBV7-6 and TRBJ1-2, with 7 bases lining up with TRBD1. V was clipped by 0 bases and J by 8 bases; unmatched bases: 15. The germline V gene has CDR1 SGHVS and CDR2 FNYEAQ. There are 17 residues in the CDR3. CDR3 sequence (DNA): TGTGCCAGCAGCTTAGCACCCCTGGGACAGACCTACCGAGGCTACACCTTC. Encoded protein: CASSLAPLGQTYRGYTF.

About this clone itself: Different DNA sequences within this sample yield the same CDR3. The chain employs TRBV28 and TRBJ2-7; 9 nucleotides align to TRBD1. Germline V gene lookup returns CDR1 MDHEN and CDR2 SYDVKM. CDR3 size: 13 residues. Germline trimming cut 6 bases from V and 3 bases from J; bases unmatched to any gene: 3. The CDR3 sequence is CASRTGGGYEQYF. For the CDR3, the DNA is TGTGCCAGCAGAACAGGGGGCGGCTACGAGCAGTACTTC.

This clone is a singleton in its sample. The chain uses TRBV5-5 and TRBJ2-3, with TRBD2 matching 14 bases. Trimming removed 1 base from V and 2 bases from J; junction bases left unmatched: 6. This CDR3 contains 18 residues. Per the germline V gene, CDR1 is SGHKS and CDR2 is YYEKEE (reference sequence). The CDR3 reads CASSLRLAGGRDTDTQYF. The DNA for the CDR3 is TGTGCCAGCAGCTTGAGACTAGCGGGAGGGAGAGACACAGATACGCAGTATTTT. The complete variable domain, with remaining parts taken from reference TRBV5-5 and TRBJ2-3, reads DAGVTQSPTHLIKTRGQQVTLRCSPISGHKSVSWYQQVLGQGPQFIFQYYEKEERGRGNFPDRFSARQFPNYSSELNVNALLLGDSALYLCASSLRLAGGRDTDTQYFGPGTRLTVL.

The genes are TRBV5-4 and TRBJ2-7; TRBD2 agrees at 8 bases. CDR3 length: 14 residues. The trim removed 1 base at V and 3 bases at J, leaving 3 bases unmatched. The germline V gene encodes CDR1 SGHNT and CDR2 YYREEE (reference sequence). The CDR3 DNA reads as TGTGCCAGCAGCTTGCGGGGGGGAAACTACGAGCAGTACTTC. Encoded protein: CASSLRGGNYEQYF.

DNA for the CDR3: TGTGCCAGCAGCGCAGAGACAGGGAAAACTGAAGCTTTCTTT. Translation: CASSAETGKTEAFF. This chain connects TRBV7-9 to TRBJ1-1, with 7 nucleotides matching TRBD1. The CDR3 is 14 amino acids. Trimming removed 5 bases from V and 5 bases from J; junction bases left unmatched: 8. The germline V gene encodes CDR1 SEHNR and CDR2 FQNEAQ (reference sequence). Looking up the rest from reference TRBV7-9 and TRBJ1-1 gives the full variable domain: DTGVSQNPRHKITKRGQNVTFRCDPISEHNRLYWYRQTLGQGPEFLTYFQNEAQLEKSRLLSDRFSAERPKGSFSTLEIQRTEQGDSAMYLCASSAETGKTEAFFGQGTRLTVV.

This clone was picked up a small number of times. J is TRBJ1-3 and V is TRBV27, with a possible D match to TRBD1 (5 bases). Between the trimmed V and J ends, which lost 6 bases and 7 bases, there was a span of 19 bases. Germline lookup yields CDR1 MNHEY and CDR2 SMNVEV (reference sequence). The CDR3 has 15 residues. CDR3 in amino acids: CASRPRDSLGNTIYF. DNA for the CDR3: TGTGCCAGCAGGCCGAGGGACTCCCTGGGGAACACCATATATTTT.

V is TRBV7-6 and J is TRBJ1-6; D might be TRBD1 (6 bases). The CDR3 sequence is 15 residues long. In germline, CDR1 is SGHVS, CDR2 FNYEAQ. V lost 1 base to trimming and J lost 10 bases, with 14 bases between them. CDR3 residues: CASSLGSGGKSPLHF. In DNA form, the CDR3 reads TGTGCCAGCAGCTTAGGGTCGGGGGGCAAGTCACCCCTCCACTTT.

The chain has TRBV10-3 and TRBJ2-3, with 13 bases lining up with TRBD2. The junction had 2 bases not matched to a gene; V was cut back by 7 bases and J by 4 bases. The CDR3 loop spans 14 amino acids. The germline V gene has CDR1 ENHRY and CDR2 SYGVKD. The CDR3 DNA reads as TGTGCCATCATGACTAGCGGGAGGTCAGATACGCAGTATTTT. Protein product: CAIMTSGRSDTQYF.

The V gene is TRBV4-2, the J gene TRBJ1-2; D perhaps matches TRBD1 (5 bases). The CDR3 is 12 residues long. CDR1 is LGHNA, CDR2 YNFKEQ, per germline. V was cut by 8 bases and J by 4 bases, with 11 bases left in between. The DNA for the CDR3 is TGTGCCAGCGGAGGGCAGGGCTATGGCTACACCTTC. This sequence encodes CASGGQGYGYTF.

The V call is TRBV28, the J call TRBJ1-1; 8 bases match TRBD1. Trimming removed 6 bases from V and 5 bases from J; junction bases left unmatched: 14. Germline V gene sequence: CDR1 MDHEN, CDR2 SYDVKM. This CDR3 region has 16 residues. The CDR3 region has the DNA TGTGCCAGCAGGTCGAGGACAGGGCGGGTAAGGACTGAAGCTTTCTTT. Translating it yields CASRSRTGRVRTEAFF.

The chain uses TRBV7-3 and TRBJ1-1; 8 bases line up with TRBD1. Trimming at V came to 2 bases and at J to 0 bases, leaving 8 bases not matched to a gene. The CDR3 sequence is 17 residues long. Germline CDR1 is SGHTA and CDR2 is FQGTGA. CDR3 nucleotide sequence: TGTGCCAGCAGCTTACAGCCAGGGGGCGCGGTGAACACTGAAGCTTTCTTT. Protein: CASSLQPGGAVNTEAFF.

The V and J genes are TRBV7-8 and TRBJ1-1; the D is unclear. Germline V gives CDR1 SGHVS, CDR2 FQNEAQ. The V end was cut by 0 bases, the J end by 0 bases, with 5 bases between. CDR3 length: 14 residues. CDR3 loop: CASSLASVNTEAFF. CDR3 bases: TGTGCCAGCAGCTTAGCGTCGGTGAACACTGAAGCTTTCTTT. Variable domain in full (rest from reference TRBV7-8 and TRBJ1-1): GAGVSQSPRYKVAKRGQDVALRCDPISGHVSLFWYQQALGQGPEFLTYFQNEAQLDKSGLPSDRFFAERPEGSVSTLKIQRTQQEDSAVYLCASSLASVNTEAFFGQGTRLTVV.

The rearrangement joins TRBV5-5 to TRBJ2-3, with D perhaps matching TRBD1 (5 bases). CDR3 length: 17 residues. V lost 2 bases to trimming and J lost 0 bases, with 16 bases between them. The germline V gene encodes CDR1 SGHKS and CDR2 YYEKEE (reference sequence). CDR3 nucleotides: TGTGCCAGCAGCTTCTTGACAGTCCGATCTAGCACAGATACGCAGTATTTT. Translated: CASSFLTVRSSTDTQYF.

The V call is TRBV5-5, the J call TRBJ2-7; 7 nucleotides align to TRBD2. The germline V gene has CDR1 SGHKS and CDR2 YYEKEE (reference sequence). The V segment lost 3 bases and the J segment 3 bases; nucleotides outside the gene matches: 9. This CDR3 has 15 amino acids. The CDR3 region has the DNA TGTGCCAGCAGCTCGCCCTGGGGCGGGAGCTACGAGCAGTACTTC. The encoded protein is CASSSPWGGSYEQYF.

CDR3 protein: CASSPISSDISGNTIYF. For the CDR3, the DNA is TGTGCCAGCAGCCCAATATCGTCGGACATTTCTGGAAACACCATATATTTT. The genes are TRBV7-8 and TRBJ1-3, with D perhaps matching TRBD1 (5 bases). The V and J ends lost 5 bases and 1 base respectively, with 18 bases between them. Per the germline V gene, CDR1 is SGHVS and CDR2 is FQNEAQ. The CDR3 has 17 amino acids.

The J gene is TRBJ1-1, the V gene TRBV5-1, with D perhaps matching TRBD1 (6 bases). CDR3 length equals 14 residues. Looked up from germline, CDR1 is SGHRS and CDR2 is YFSETQ. V lost 4 bases and J 2 bases, leaving 12 bases between the germline ends. CDR3 DNA: TGCGCCAGCAGCCCGAGGGGGGGCAACACTGAAGCTTTCTTT. Amino acid sequence: CASSPRGGNTEAFF.

CDR3 nucleotides: TGCGCCAGCAGCTTTGAGAAGGGGGTCATGAACACTGAAGCTTTCTTT. Amino acids: CASSFEKGVMNTEAFF. The rearrangement joins TRBV5-1 to TRBJ1-1, with D perhaps TRBD1 (6 bases). This CDR3 has 16 amino acids. Germline CDR1 is SGHRS and CDR2 is YFSETQ. Trimming cost V 2 bases and J 0 bases, with 14 bases left between them.